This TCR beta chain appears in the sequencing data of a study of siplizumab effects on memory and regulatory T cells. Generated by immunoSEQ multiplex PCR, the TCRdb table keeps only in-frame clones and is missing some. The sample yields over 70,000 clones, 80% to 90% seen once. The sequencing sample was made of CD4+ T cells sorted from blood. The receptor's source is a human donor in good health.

Here the CDR3 reads CSVKTGTGPYEQYF. CDR3 coding DNA: TGCAGCGTCAAAACCGGGACAGGGCCCTACGAGCAGTACTTC. The gene calls are TRBV29-1 and TRBJ2-7; 9 bases line up with TRBD1. V lost 6 bases to trimming and J lost 2 bases; unmatched junction nucleotides: 8. This CDR3 contains 14 residues. Germline CDR1 and CDR2: SQVTM and ANQGSEA.